A selection of T cell receptor beta chains follows, all from one sample in a study of blood T cell repertoires in COVID-19. The table came from immunoSEQ multiplex PCR; TCRdb's copy has only in-frame clones and leaves some out. The data show about 50,000 clones, 75% to 90% seen once. The sample consisted of peripheral blood. These receptors all stem from a man between 60 and 75 years old with acute or convalescent COVID-19. The CDR3 runs from the conserved cysteine through the conserved F or W. The D gene is left open where the match is weak. The size of a clone is reported for some rows only, either as once, few or many, or as a class for expanded clones.

clone_size j_call d_call v_call cdr3_nt cdr3_aa
NA TRBJ2-7 TRBD1 TRBV5-1 TGCGCCAGCAGTCTGGACAGGCGCGAGCAGTACTTC CASSLDRREQYF
NA TRBJ1-6 NA TRBV15 TGTGCCACCAGCAGAGAGGATAGGGGTAATTCACCCCTCCACTTT CATSREDRGNSPLHF
NA TRBJ2-7 NA TRBV11-2 TGTGCCAGCAGCTCCGAGGCACAAACCTTCTCCTACGAGCAGTACTTC CASSSEAQTFSYEQYF
NA TRBJ2-2 TRBD1 TRBV28 TGTGCCAGCCGCATTAGGGACAGGAACACCGGGGAGCTGTTTTTT CASRIRDRNTGELFF
once TRBJ1-2 NA TRBV6-6 TGTGCCAGCAGTTATCAACAGAGCTATGGCTACACCTTC CASSYQQSYGYTF
NA TRBJ2-2 NA TRBV2 TGTGCCAGCCAACAGGGACACACCGGGGAGCTGTTTTTT CASQQGHTGELFF
NA TRBJ1-5 TRBD1 TRBV5-4 TGTGCCAGCAGCTACAGGGGGCAAGGAGGCAATCAGCCCCAGCATTTT CASSYRGQGGNQPQHF
NA TRBJ2-7 NA TRBV2 TGTGCCAGCAGTGTTTCGGTTGCACCCAGGACTAGAGAACAGGGGCAGTACTTC CASSVSVAPRTREQGQYF
NA TRBJ2-3 NA TRBV7-3 TGTGCCAGCAGCTTTCTGGCGGGAATGGCAGATACGCAGTATTTT CASSFLAGMADTQYF
NA TRBJ1-2 NA TRBV11-2 TGTGCCAGCAGCTCCCCTAGGGGGGGGAGCGGCTATGGCTACACCTTC CASSSPRGGSGYGYTF
NA TRBJ1-3 TRBD1 TRBV6-1 TGTGCCAGCAGTGAGTGGGACAGTGGAAACACCATATATTTT CASSEWDSGNTIYF
NA TRBJ2-7 NA TRBV11-2 TGTGCCAGCAGCCAAGAGGGTAGCGACTACGAGCAGTACTTC CASSQEGSDYEQYF
NA TRBJ1-1 TRBD1 TRBV18 TGTGCCAGCTCACTTACGGCACAGGGGGCGAACACTGAAGCTTTCTTT CASSLTAQGANTEAFF
NA TRBJ1-1 NA TRBV3-1/TRBV3-2 TGTGCCAGCAGCCTCCAAGGAGGCGGGAACACTGAAGCTTTCTTT CASSLQGGGNTEAFF
NA TRBJ2-7 NA TRBV30 TGTGCCTGGAACAGGGCCCACGAGCAGTACTTC CAWNRAHEQYF
once TRBJ1-4 TRBD1 TRBV5-1 TGCGCCAGCAGCTCGGGACAGGAGAATGAAAAACTGTTTTTT CASSSGQENEKLFF
NA TRBJ2-7 NA TRBV5-4 TGTGCCAGCAGCTTGGGCCAGGGCGCCGAGCAGTACTTC CASSLGQGAEQYF
NA TRBJ2-7 TRBD2 TRBV11-2 TGTGCCAGCAGCTCAAATGGGGCGGGGGAGGCAGACGAGCAGTACTTC CASSSNGAGEADEQYF
once TRBJ1-5 NA TRBV27 TGTGCCAGCAGCCCGGGGTGGGAAGATCAGCCCCAGCATTTT CASSPGWEDQPQHF
NA TRBJ1-5 TRBD1 TRBV2 TGTGCCACCGCCCCGACAGGGAAGGATCAGCCCCAGCATTTT CATAPTGKDQPQHF
NA TRBJ1-4 TRBD1 TRBV7-6 TGTGCCAGCAGCTTAGCGCGGGACAGCCCAAAGGGTTTAACTAATGAAAAACTGTTTTTT CASSLARDSPKGLTNEKLFF
once TRBJ1-4 TRBD1 TRBV3-1/TRBV3-2 TGTGCCAGCAGCCAAGAGACAGGGGGCTTAGAAAAACTGTTTTTT CASSQETGGLEKLFF
NA TRBJ1-2 NA TRBV5-1 TGCGCCAGCAGCGTAGCACTCGGACAGACTTATGGCTACACCTTC CASSVALGQTYGYTF
NA TRBJ1-1 NA TRBV5-4 TGTGCCAGCAGCTTGGATTCAGGGGAAGCTTTCTTT CASSLDSGEAFF
NA TRBJ2-1 NA TRBV11-3 TGTGCCAGCAGCGCTGGGACTTACAATGAGCAGTTCTTC CASSAGTYNEQFF
few TRBJ2-7 NA TRBV5-1 TGCGCCAGCAGCCCGCGGGGTAGCGGAGCCTCCTACGAGCAGTACTTC CASSPRGSGASYEQYF
NA TRBJ1-2 NA TRBV6-5 TGTGCCAGCAGTCGGGGGGGGTCTAACTATGGCTACACCTTC CASSRGGSNYGYTF
NA TRBJ2-3 NA TRBV7-3 TGTGCCAGCAGCTTAAGGGTAGGCGGGACAGTGCCGGTAGGGCAGTATTTT CASSLRVGGTVPVGQYF
NA TRBJ1-4 TRBD1 TRBV6-5 TGTGCCAGCAGGACATCAGGGGGCGGTGAAAAACTGTTTTTT CASRTSGGGEKLFF
NA TRBJ2-5 NA TRBV27 TGTGCCAGCAGGCAGTACGGAGGGGAGACCCAGTACTTC CASRQYGGETQYF
once TRBJ2-1 TRBD2 TRBV7-6 TGTGCCAGCACCAAGGGTGGCGGGAGGGAGACCTACAATGAGCAGTTCTTC CASTKGGGRETYNEQFF
NA TRBJ1-1 NA TRBV7-2 TGTGCCAGCAGCCCAAGAATCGGGTTCACTGAAGCTTTCTTT CASSPRIGFTEAFF
few TRBJ2-7 NA TRBV11-2 TGTGCCAGCAGCTTAGGCCACAGGGGGGGCGACGAGCAGTACTTC CASSLGHRGGDEQYF
once TRBJ2-7 NA TRBV9 TGTGCCAGCAGCGTTAGCGCGGGATACTACGAGCAGTACTTC CASSVSAGYYEQYF
NA TRBJ2-2 TRBD2 TRBV19 TGTGCCAGCCGTTCGGCGGGAGCGAGGGCCGGGGAGCTGTTTTTT CASRSAGARAGELFF
NA TRBJ2-7 NA TRBV28 TGTGCCAGCAGTTTAGTGAGCAGGGGGGTTTACGAGCAGTACTTC CASSLVSRGVYEQYF
once TRBJ2-3 NA TRBV4-2 TGTGCCAGCAGCCAAGGGGCTAGCTATACCGATACGCAGTATTTT CASSQGASYTDTQYF
NA TRBJ2-1 TRBD2 TRBV7-3 TGTGCCAGCAGCCCGACTAGCGGGAGGGCCGCGTTCTTC CASSPTSGRAAFF